A single sample is the source of the 13 T cell receptor beta chains below, sequenced in a study of blood T cells in healthy people across ages. PCR was performed a second time for about 6 to 11 cycles using a sample-barcoded 5' primer and a J-beta primer mix. TCRdb fed the 5' RACE reads into MiXCR, producing one record per CDR3 protein. In the table there are approximately 820,000 distinct CDR3 sequences, approximately 44% of which are singletons. What was sequenced was blood. All receptors come from a man aged 55-75 years in good health.

As regards this clonotype: This CDR3 is missing its conserved last phenylalanine or tryptophan, likely due to a read error. The chain has TRBV30 and TRBJ2-6; D remains unclear. CDR3 length equals 13 residues. CDR1 and CDR2 (germline): GTSNPN, SVGIG (reference sequence). V lost 2 bases to trimming and J lost 5 bases, with 7 bases between them. CDR3 sequence: CAWSPDRANVLTV. The CDR3 DNA is TGTGCCTGGAGTCCGGATAGGGCCAACGTCCTGACTGTC.

Comment on this clonotype: A read error may produce the germline difference seen at one junction end. The chain combines TRBV9 with TRBJ2-1; the D is unclear. The end of the DNA aligns better with TRBJ2-7, so the J call may be wrong. Per the germline V gene, CDR1 is SGDLS and CDR2 is YYNGEE. The CDR3 spans 14 residues. The CDR3 loop reads CASSVAPVAYGQYF. The CDR3 DNA is TGTGCCAGCAGCGTAGCCCCGGTTGCCTACGGGCAGTACTTC.

This chain links TRBV25-1 with TRBJ1-2; 7 bases are a match to TRBD1. V was pared by 2 bases and J by 1 base, with 4 bases of the junction left unmatched. This CDR3 has 15 amino acids. Germline V gene data show CDR1 as MGHDK and CDR2 as SYGVNS. The DNA of the CDR3 is TGTGCCAGCAGTGAAACCACAGGGGTTAACTATGGCTACACCTTC. This codes for CASSETTGVNYGYTF.

This clonotype has only a few counts. J is TRBJ2-3 and V is TRBV5-1; 11 bases agree with TRBD2. The J segment lost 2 bases and the V segment lost 4 bases, leaving 6 bases of the junction unmatched. The CDR3 is 16 amino acids. The V gene's germline CDR1 is SGHRS and CDR2 YFSETQ. CDR3 loop: CASSETSGVITDTQYF. The CDR3 DNA reads TGCGCCAGCAGCGAGACTAGCGGGGTCATCACAGATACGCAGTATTTT.

This clonotype was seen a few times. This rearrangement joins TRBV7-2 to TRBJ2-3; D is ambiguous. CDR1 and CDR2 from the germline V gene are SGHTA and FQGNSA. The CDR3 is 11 amino acids. V lost 2 bases to trimming and J lost 7 bases, with 4 bases between them. The CDR3 region has the DNA TGTGCCAGCAGCTTAACCTATACGCAGTATTTT. Protein: CASSLTYTQYF.

The CDR3 reads CASSRRGGATETQYF. The CDR3 nucleotides read TGTGCCAGCAGCCGCAGAGGGGGGGCCACGGAGACCCAGTACTTC. J is TRBJ2-7 and V is TRBV6-2 or TRBV6-3, with D possibly matching TRBD2 (7 bases). The assigned J gene may be wrong: the sequence end matches TRBJ2-5 better. Per the germline V gene, CDR1 is MNHEY and CDR2 is SVGEGT. The CDR3 is 15 amino acids.

This clonotype has a handful of counts. The chain combines TRBV18 with TRBJ2-5; tentatively, D is TRBD1 (5 bases). The germline V and J ends were trimmed by 0 bases and 3 bases, with 8 bases remaining between them. This CDR3 region has 14 residues. Per germline, CDR1 KGHSH and CDR2 LQKENI. CDR3 protein: CASSPPSGKETQYF. CDR3 sequence (DNA): TGTGCCAGCTCACCACCGTCAGGGAAAGAGACCCAGTACTTC.

This clonotype was picked up a small number of times. V and J are TRBV5-6 and TRBJ2-7, with a possible D match to TRBD1 (6 bases). CDR3 length: 14 residues. Trimming left V 1 base short and J 6 bases short, with 14 bases between. CDR1 is SGHDT, CDR2 YYEEEE, per germline. In DNA form, the CDR3 reads TGTGCCAGCAGCTTGAGGGGGAACAGACGCGAGCAGTACTTC. Residues: CASSLRGNRREQYF.

The V gene is TRBV20-1, the J gene TRBJ2-5, with TRBD1 matching 8 bases. This CDR3 has 13 amino acids. J gave up 2 bases and V 8 bases, and 7 bases lay outside the gene matches. Germline lookup yields CDR1 DFQATT and CDR2 SNEGSKA (reference sequence). In DNA form, the CDR3 reads TGCAGTCCAAGGACAGGGACTCAAGAGACCCAGTACTTC. Translation: CSPRTGTQETQYF.

V is TRBV5-1 and J is TRBJ2-3; the match to TRBD1 covers 7 bases. This CDR3 contains 14 residues. The V gene end was trimmed by 4 bases and the J gene end by 5 bases; junction bases not matched to a gene: 7. Per germline, CDR1 SGHRS and CDR2 YFSETQ. CDR3 amino acids: CASSQQGVIDTQYF. CDR3 bases: TGCGCCAGCAGCCAGCAGGGGGTTATAGATACGCAGTATTTT.

The V call is TRBV20-1, the J call TRBJ1-5; no reliable D call. CDR1 DFQATT and CDR2 SNEGSKA come from the germline V gene (reference sequence). CDR3 size: 14 residues. The ends were cut back, 3 bases at V and 0 bases at J, with 9 bases in the middle. CDR3 nucleotides: TGCAGTGCTAGTAGTCGAGGTAGCAATCAGCCCCAGCATTTT. Residues: CSASSRGSNQPQHF.

This rearrangement joins TRBV4-1 to TRBJ2-1; D tentatively fits TRBD1 or TRBD2 (5 bases each). Germline values: CDR1 MGHRA, CDR2 YSYEKL. V lost 4 bases and J 4 bases, leaving 14 bases between the germline ends. This CDR3 contains 15 residues. The CDR3 loop reads CASSPGTQTYNEQFF. CDR3 nucleotides: TGCGCCAGCAGCCCCGGGACGCAAACTTACAATGAGCAGTTCTTC.

This sequence joins TRBV4-2 and TRBJ2-5, with 7 bases identical to TRBD1. The germline V gene encodes CDR1 LGHNA and CDR2 YNFKEQ. CDR3 size: 12 residues. Losses at the gene ends were 0 bases for V and 13 bases for J; bases not matched to a gene: 5. The CDR3 DNA follows: TGTGCCAGCAGCCAAGATATCAGGGGGATGTACTTC. Its translation: CASSQDIRGMYF.